These 23 T cell receptor beta chains were sequenced from one sample in a study of control samples from healthy donors and cancer patients. Sequencing used immunoSEQ multiplex PCR; TCRdb keeps in-frame clones, though not all of them. Of about 170,000 clones in the sample, 70% to 90% were seen once. Sample: blood. These receptors all come from a man aged 30 to 39 in good health.

This chain joins TRBV14 and TRBJ1-1; tentatively, D is TRBD1 (5 bases). Germline assignment: CDR1 SGHDN and CDR2 FVKESK. This CDR3 is 13 amino acids long. V lost 1 base, J lost 5 bases, and 8 bases lay in between. The CDR3 region is CASSQAGNTEAFF. CDR3 DNA: TGTGCCAGCAGCCAAGCAGGGAATACTGAAGCTTTCTTT.

This rearrangement joins TRBV7-9 to TRBJ2-6; D unclear. CDR3 length equals 17 residues. Germline V lookup: CDR1 SEHNR, CDR2 FQNEAQ (reference sequence). V shed 5 bases and J shed 4 bases, with 18 bases lying between them. The CDR3 loop is CASSELLTLSGANVLTF. The CDR3 DNA follows: TGTGCCAGCAGCGAACTTCTAACCCTCTCCGGGGCCAACGTCCTGACTTTC.

V gene TRBV5-4 combines with J gene TRBJ2-4, with D hard to call. Germline V gene sequence: CDR1 SGHNT, CDR2 YYREEE (reference sequence). The CDR3 is 18 residues long. The germline V and J ends were trimmed by 0 bases and 0 bases, with 16 bases remaining between them. CDR3 protein: CASSLAYVTGVAKNIQYF. The CDR3 DNA sequence: TGTGCCAGCAGCTTGGCGTATGTGACTGGCGTAGCCAAAAACATTCAGTACTTC.

This clone appeared once. V gene TRBV19 combines with J gene TRBJ2-7, with unresolved D. CDR3 length: 14 residues. With 4 bases removed from V and 1 base from J, the gap between germline ends came to 11 bases. Germline V gene sequence: CDR1 LNHDA, CDR2 SQIVND (reference sequence). CDR3 loop: CASSSSTESYEQYF. The CDR3 DNA follows: TGTGCCAGTAGTAGCTCTACCGAATCCTACGAGCAGTACTTC.

The CDR3 DNA reads as TGTGCCAGCAGTTATATTGAAATGTGGGGCCGAAACACAGATACGCAGTATTTT. Its translation: CASSYIEMWGRNTDTQYF. The chain links TRBV6-2 or TRBV6-3 to TRBJ2-3; tentative D call: TRBD1 (5 bases). V shed 3 bases and J shed 2 bases, with 21 bases lying between them. Germline assignment: CDR1 MNHEY and CDR2 SVGEGT. The CDR3 sequence is 18 residues long.

The chain recombines TRBV24-1 with TRBJ2-3, with D possibly matching TRBD1 (6 bases). CDR1 is KGHDR and CDR2 is SFDVKD in the germline V gene. Trimming pared 5 bases from V and 6 bases from J, leaving 17 bases between. This CDR3 comprises 15 residues. The CDR3 bases are TGTGCCACCAGTGCCGGGCAGGGGATTGGTGATACGCAGTATTTT. Translated, it gives CATSAGQGIGDTQYF.

The chain is built from TRBV7-9 and TRBJ1-1; no clear D gene. CDR3 length: 11 amino acids. Germline CDR1 and CDR2: SEHNR and FQNEAQ (reference sequence). V shed 5 bases and J shed 6 bases, with 7 bases lying between them. The CDR3 loop is CASSPLAEAFF. The DNA of the CDR3 is TGTGCCAGCAGCCCCCTCGCTGAAGCTTTCTTT.

In its sample, this clone was seen once. The gene calls are TRBV5-1 and TRBJ2-1, with D perhaps matching TRBD1 or TRBD2 (5 bases each). Germline loops: CDR1 SGHRS, CDR2 YFSETQ. V lost 9 bases, J lost 4 bases, and 14 bases lay in between. The length of the CDR3 is 13 residues. The CDR3: CATTRDGYNEQFF. The CDR3, as DNA: TGCGCCACTACCCGGGACGGATACAATGAGCAGTTCTTC. Drawing the rest from reference TRBV5-1 and TRBJ2-1, the complete variable domain is KAGVTQTPRYLIKTRGQQVTLSCSPISGHRSVSWYQQTPGQGLQFLFEYFSETQRNKGNFPGRFSGRQFSNSRSEMNVSTLELGDSALYLCATTRDGYNEQFFGPGTRLTVL.

The chain carries TRBV6-5 and TRBJ1-1; D is uncertain. The CDR3 has 13 amino acids. The ends were cut back, 0 bases at V and 10 bases at J, with 12 bases in the middle. Germline CDR1 is MNHEY and CDR2 is SVGAGI. The CDR3 nucleotides are TGTGCCAGCAGTTACTCGAGGCATCTTGGAGCTTTCTTT. Protein sequence: CASSYSRHLGAFF.

CDR3 sequence reads: CASSKETQREKSDEQFF. CDR3 DNA sequence: TGTGCCAGCAGCAAAGAAACCCAGCGGGAGAAATCCGATGAGCAGTTCTTC. The V call is TRBV21-1, the J call TRBJ2-1; the D call in the table, TRBD2, was not verified against the DNA. TRBV21-1 is designated a pseudogene. The CDR3 is made up of 17 amino acids.

The chain links TRBV7-2 to TRBJ1-6; no clear D gene. The V and J ends lost 1 base and 11 bases respectively, with 6 bases between them. Germline V gives CDR1 SGHTA, CDR2 FQGNSA. The CDR3 is 12 residues long. CDR3 nucleotide sequence: TGTGCCAGCAGCTTAGGGGCCCCACCCCTCCACTTT. Protein sequence: CASSLGAPPLHF.

V is TRBV7-2 and J is TRBJ2-1, with D tentatively TRBD2 (5 bases). Trimming shortened V by 4 bases and J by 9 bases, and 13 bases separated the two germline ends. The V gene's germline CDR1 is SGHTA and CDR2 FQGNSA. The CDR3 loop spans 13 amino acids. The CDR3 reads CASSSWERSEQFF. CDR3 bases: TGTGCCAGCAGCTCCTGGGAGCGGAGTGAGCAGTTCTTC. Drawing the rest from reference TRBV7-2 and TRBJ2-1, the complete variable domain is GAGVSQSPSNKVTEKGKDVELRCDPISGHTALYWYRQSLGQGLEFLIYFQGNSAPDKSGLPSDRFSAERTGGSVSTLTIQRTQQEDSAVYLCASSSWERSEQFFGPGTRLTVL.

This clone came up a few times. This sequence joins TRBV24-1 and TRBJ1-4, with D unclear. Trimming took 5 bases from V and 7 from J, leaving 10 bases between them. The CDR3 has 13 residues. The germline gives CDR1 KGHDR, CDR2 SFDVKD. CDR3 amino acids: CATSAYEGEKLFF. CDR3 coding DNA: TGTGCCACCAGTGCCTACGAAGGTGAAAAACTGTTTTTT.

The J gene is TRBJ2-4, the V gene TRBV2, with D perhaps TRBD1 (5 bases). Germline V gene sequence: CDR1 SNHLY, CDR2 FYNNEI. The CDR3 length is 16 residues. Trimming shortened V by 7 bases and J by 8 bases, and 24 bases separated the two germline ends. The CDR3 is CASKPEEWQGWHIQYF. In DNA form, the CDR3 reads TGTGCCAGCAAGCCCGAGGAGTGGCAGGGATGGCACATTCAGTACTTC.

The rearrangement links TRBV29-1 to TRBJ1-5; TRBD1 matches at 9 bases. Trimming removed 4 bases from V and 7 bases from J; junction bases left unmatched: 5. Looked up from germline, CDR1 is SQVTM and CDR2 is ANQGSEA. This CDR3 comprises 13 residues. CDR3 protein: CSVGTGESQPQHF. The CDR3 DNA is TGCAGCGTTGGGACAGGGGAGAGCCAGCCCCAGCATTTT.

The chain employs TRBV7-6 and TRBJ2-5; no firm D call. Germline CDR1 SGHVS, CDR2 FNYEAQ. V was pared by 2 bases and J by 3 bases, with 13 bases between. The CDR3 totals 15 residues. The CDR3 nucleotides are TGTGCCAGCAGCTTAACCCGGCTCCCAGAAGAGACCCAGTACTTC. Translated, it gives CASSLTRLPEETQYF.

This sequence joins TRBV10-3 and TRBJ2-1, with D possibly being TRBD1 (6 bases). V lost 10 bases to trimming and J lost 1 base, with 17 bases between them. Germline V gene data show CDR1 as ENHRY and CDR2 as SYGVKD. The CDR3 runs 15 residues. The CDR3 sequence is CATRAGTYSYNEQFF. The CDR3 region has the DNA TGTGCCACCCGCGCCGGGACATATTCCTACAATGAGCAGTTCTTC.

This clone occurred a few times. The rearrangement links TRBV6-2 or TRBV6-3 to TRBJ2-3; D remains unclear. This CDR3 has 11 amino acids. The V and J ends lost 0 bases and 7 bases respectively, with 2 bases between them. Germline V gene sequence: CDR1 MNHEY, CDR2 SVGEGT. The CDR3 DNA sequence: TGTGCCAGCAGTTACTCCTATACGCAGTATTTT. This codes for CASSYSYTQYF.

V is TRBV3-1 (or the pseudogene TRBV3-2) and J is TRBJ1-6; D is possibly TRBD1 (5 bases). The germline V and J ends were trimmed by 1 base and 7 bases, with 11 bases remaining between them. The germline V gene encodes CDR1 LGHDT and CDR2 YNNKEL (reference sequence). The CDR3 totals 15 residues. The CDR3 protein is CASSQVVGGNSPLHF. The CDR3 DNA is TGTGCCAGCAGCCAAGTCGTGGGGGGGAATTCACCCCTCCACTTT.

DNA for the CDR3: TGTGCCAGCAGCCAATTCGTCCGGGAGGCTGGGCCCAAACCCAATGAGCAGTTCTTC. Its translation is CASSQFVREAGPKPNEQFF. This chain links TRBV3-1 (or the pseudogene TRBV3-2) with TRBJ2-1; 7 bases map to TRBD2. The CDR3 runs to 19 residues. Germline CDR1 and CDR2: LGHDT and YNNKEL (reference sequence). Trimming cost V 2 bases and J 6 bases; bases outside gene matches: 19.

The V call is TRBV12-3 or TRBV12-4, the J call TRBJ1-1; 8 nucleotides agree with TRBD1. There are 13 residues in the CDR3. The V segment lost 6 bases and the J segment 3 bases; nucleotides outside the gene matches: 3. The CDR3 reads CASSKQGDTEAFF. Written as DNA, the CDR3 is TGTGCCAGCAGCAAACAGGGGGACACTGAAGCTTTCTTT.

The chain couples TRBV4-1 to TRBJ2-1; 8 bases are a match to TRBD2. The CDR3 is made up of 16 amino acids. Unmatched junction bases numbered 11, after V lost 3 bases and J lost 7 bases. Looked up from germline, CDR1 is MGHRA and CDR2 is YSYEKL. The CDR3 DNA is TGCGCCAGCAGCCACCCGGGAGGTCGGGGGGGGAATGAGCAGTTCTTC. Translation gives CASSHPGGRGGNEQFF.

The V call is TRBV6-4, the J call TRBJ2-2; D may be TRBD1 (5 bases). This CDR3 is 16 amino acids long. The V gene lost 5 bases and the J gene lost 0 bases, with 13 bases spanning the gap. Germline loops: CDR1 MRHNA, CDR2 SNTAGT. The CDR3 loop is CASSKDGQSNTGELFF. The CDR3 DNA reads TGTGCCAGCAGTAAGGACGGACAATCGAACACCGGGGAGCTGTTTTTT.